This is a list of T cell receptor beta chains from one sample in a study of OX40 agonist ivuxolimab in advanced cancers. Sequencing used immunoSEQ multiplex PCR; TCRdb keeps in-frame clones, though not all of them. The sample carries around 50,000 clones, approximately 89% recorded once. The material was CD4+ or CD8+ T cells sorted from blood, obtained in a trial of the OX40 agonist ivuxolimab. These receptors were obtained from an adult with an advanced solid tumor such as melanoma, head and neck, liver or kidney cancer. CDR3s include the opening cysteine and the closing phenylalanine or tryptophan. The D gene is left open where the match is weak. Only part of the rows carry a size: once, few, many, or a class if the clone is expanded.

j_gene | v_gene | abundance | d_gene | CDR3nt | CDR3aa
TRBJ1-1 | TRBV9 | few | . | TGTGCCAGCAGCGTAGGCGGGGCACAGGGCCAAGCTTTCTTT | CASSVGGAQGQAFF
TRBJ1-1 | TRBV21-1 | . | . | TGTGCCAGCAGCGTTCCGGGACAGGGAGACACTGAAGCTTTCTTT | CASSVPGQGDTEAFF
TRBJ2-3 | TRBV10-3 | once | TRBD2 | TGTGCCACTCTACCGGGACTAGCAGGGGATACGCAGTATTTT | CATLPGLAGDTQYF
TRBJ2-7 | TRBV7-2 | once | TRBD2 | TGTGCCAGCAGCTTAGGGCCCCTAGCGGGAGGCCTCTCACCCTACGAGCAGTACTTC | CASSLGPLAGGLSPYEQYF
TRBJ1-5 | TRBV19 | . | . | TGTGCCAGTAGGGACAACCCCAATCAGCCCCAGCATTTT | CASRDNPNQPQHF
TRBJ2-7 | TRBV7-2 | medium-sized | . | TGTGCCAGCAGCTTAAGGGTGACCTACGAGCAGTACTTC | CASSLRVTYEQYF
TRBJ2-5 | TRBV4-1 | once | TRBD1 | TGCGCCAGCAGCCGAGTAAGTGGGCCAGGGGGCGCGGCTGGAGAGACCCAGTACTTC | CASSRVSGPGGAAGETQYF
TRBJ1-2 | TRBV28 | . | TRBD1 | TGTGCCAGTGGACAGGAGATTAACTTGACGGATGGCTACACCTTC | CASGQEINLTDGYTF
TRBJ2-7 | TRBV6-5 | few | . | TGTGCCAGCAGTTACGACCGATCGCGGGGCGAGCAGTACTTC | CASSYDRSRGEQYF
TRBJ1-2 | TRBV18 | . | . | TGTGCCAGCTCGCCAAACAGGGAGGTAAACGGCTACACCTTC | CASSPNREVNGYTF
TRBJ2-2 | TRBV10-3 | . | . | TGTGCCATCAGTGAGAGGGGGGGCGCGGACACCGGGGAGCTGTTTTTT | CAISERGGADTGELFF